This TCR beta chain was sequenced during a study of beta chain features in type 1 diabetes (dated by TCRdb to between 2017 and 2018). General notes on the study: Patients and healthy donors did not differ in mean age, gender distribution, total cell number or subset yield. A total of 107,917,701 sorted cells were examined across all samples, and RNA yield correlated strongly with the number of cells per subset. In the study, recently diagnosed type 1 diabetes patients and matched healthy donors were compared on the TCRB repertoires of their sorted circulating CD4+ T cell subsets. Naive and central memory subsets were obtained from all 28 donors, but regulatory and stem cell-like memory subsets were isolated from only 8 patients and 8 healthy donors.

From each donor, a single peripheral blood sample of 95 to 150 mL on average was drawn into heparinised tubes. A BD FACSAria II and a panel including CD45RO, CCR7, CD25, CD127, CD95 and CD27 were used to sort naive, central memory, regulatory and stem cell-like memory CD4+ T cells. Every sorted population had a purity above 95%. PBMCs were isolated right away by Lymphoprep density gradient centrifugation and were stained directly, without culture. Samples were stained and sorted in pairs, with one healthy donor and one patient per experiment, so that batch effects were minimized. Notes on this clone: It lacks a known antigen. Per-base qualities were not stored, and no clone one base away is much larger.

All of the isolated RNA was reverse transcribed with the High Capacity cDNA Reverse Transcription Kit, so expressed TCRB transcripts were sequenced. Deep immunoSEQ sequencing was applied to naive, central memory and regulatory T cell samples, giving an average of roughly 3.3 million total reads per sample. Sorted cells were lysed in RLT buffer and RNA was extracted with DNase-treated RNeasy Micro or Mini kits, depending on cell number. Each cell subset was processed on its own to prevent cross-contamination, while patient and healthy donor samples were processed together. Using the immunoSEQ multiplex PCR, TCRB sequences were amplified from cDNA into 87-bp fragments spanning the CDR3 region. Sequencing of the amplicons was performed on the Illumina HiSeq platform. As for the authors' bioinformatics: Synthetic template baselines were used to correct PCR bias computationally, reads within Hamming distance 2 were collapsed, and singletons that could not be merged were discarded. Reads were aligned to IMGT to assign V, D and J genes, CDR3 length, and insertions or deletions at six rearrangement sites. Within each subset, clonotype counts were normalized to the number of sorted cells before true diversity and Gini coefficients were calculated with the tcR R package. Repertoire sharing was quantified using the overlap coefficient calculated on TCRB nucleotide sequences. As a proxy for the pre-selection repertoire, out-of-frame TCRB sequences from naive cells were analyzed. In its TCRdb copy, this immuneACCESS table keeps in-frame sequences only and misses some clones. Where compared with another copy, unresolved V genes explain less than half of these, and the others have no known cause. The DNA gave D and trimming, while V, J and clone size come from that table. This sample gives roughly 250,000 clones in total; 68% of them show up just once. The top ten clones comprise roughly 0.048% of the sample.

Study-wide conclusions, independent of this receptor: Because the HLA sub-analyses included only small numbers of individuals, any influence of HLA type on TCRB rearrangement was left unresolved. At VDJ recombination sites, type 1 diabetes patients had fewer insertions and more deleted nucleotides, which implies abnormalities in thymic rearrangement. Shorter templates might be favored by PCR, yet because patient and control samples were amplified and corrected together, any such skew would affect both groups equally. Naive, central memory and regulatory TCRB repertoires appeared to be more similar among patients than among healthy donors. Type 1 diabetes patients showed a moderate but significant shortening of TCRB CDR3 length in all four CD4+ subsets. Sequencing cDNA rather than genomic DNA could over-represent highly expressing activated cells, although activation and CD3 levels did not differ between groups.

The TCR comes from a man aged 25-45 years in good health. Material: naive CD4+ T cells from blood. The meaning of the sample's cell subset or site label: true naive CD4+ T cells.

The DNA sequence is TGTGCCAGCAGCCCTAGACAGTCCCTAACTGAAGCTTTCTTT. Translated, it reads CASSPRQSLTEAFF. The sequence is built from TRBV7-2 and TRBJ1-1, with TRBD1 perhaps the D gene, on 5 matching bases. The germline V gene sets CDR1 to SGHTA and CDR2 to FQGNSA. V was cut back by 5 bases and J by 5 bases, leaving a gap of 15 bases between them. CDR3 length: 14 amino acids, cysteine to phenylalanine. Only CDR3 DNA is held: 42 bases, read in frame from base 1.